This T cell receptor (beta chain) was recovered during a study of T-cell reconstitution after alpha-beta-depleted transplantation in children. TCRbeta library preparation incorporated unique molecular identifiers. A single record per CDR3 protein comes from TCRdb applying MiXCR to the PCR reads. This sample has 420,000 or so distinct CDR3 sequences, with roughly a tenth found just once. Per the germline V gene, CDR1 is LGHNA and CDR2 is YSLEER. The CDR3 runs 17 residues. V trimming: 3 bases; J trimming: 8 bases; junction bases outside the gene matches: 12. This clonotype was recorded a few times. The source is a human donor who donated a stem cell graft to a child with acute myeloid leukemia. This sequence joins TRBV4-3 and TRBJ2-1; 11 bases fit TRBD2. This material consisted of PBMCs from the stem cell graft donor, taken from the stem cell graft. Here the CDR3 DNA reads TGCGCCAGCAGCCAGGTACTTCTAGCGGGAGGTTCCGATGAGCAGTTCTTC. Translation: CASSQVLLAGGSDEQFF.